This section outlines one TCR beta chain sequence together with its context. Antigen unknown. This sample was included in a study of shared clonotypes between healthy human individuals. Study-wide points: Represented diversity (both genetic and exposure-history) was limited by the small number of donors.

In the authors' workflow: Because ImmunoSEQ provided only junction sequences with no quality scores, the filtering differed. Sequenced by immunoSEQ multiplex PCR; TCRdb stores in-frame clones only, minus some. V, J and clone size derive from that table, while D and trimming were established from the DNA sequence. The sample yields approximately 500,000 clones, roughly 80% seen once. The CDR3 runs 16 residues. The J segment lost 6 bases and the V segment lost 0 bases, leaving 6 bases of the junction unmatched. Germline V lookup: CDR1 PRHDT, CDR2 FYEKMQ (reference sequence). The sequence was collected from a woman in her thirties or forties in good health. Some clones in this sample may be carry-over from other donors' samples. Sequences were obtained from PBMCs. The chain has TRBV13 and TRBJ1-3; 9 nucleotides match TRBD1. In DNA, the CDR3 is TGTGCCAGCAGCTTAGGTAGGACAGGGGAGGCAAACACCATATATTTT. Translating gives CASSLGRTGEANTIYF.